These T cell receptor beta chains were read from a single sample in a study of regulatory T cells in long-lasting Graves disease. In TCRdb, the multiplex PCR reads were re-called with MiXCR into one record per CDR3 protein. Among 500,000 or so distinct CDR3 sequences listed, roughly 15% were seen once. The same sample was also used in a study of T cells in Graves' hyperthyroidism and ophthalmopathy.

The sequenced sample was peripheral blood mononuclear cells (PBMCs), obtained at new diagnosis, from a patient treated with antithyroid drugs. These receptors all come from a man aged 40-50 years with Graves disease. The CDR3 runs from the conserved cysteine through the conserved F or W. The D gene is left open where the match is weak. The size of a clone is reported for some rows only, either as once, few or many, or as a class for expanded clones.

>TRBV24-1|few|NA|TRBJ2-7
CATSDPGTKPYEQYF
TGTGCCACCAGTGACCCCGGGACAAAACCCTACGAGCAGTACTTC
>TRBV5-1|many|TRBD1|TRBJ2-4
CASSSGQGQNIQYF
TGCGCCAGCAGCTCCGGACAGGGACAAAACATTCAGTACTTC
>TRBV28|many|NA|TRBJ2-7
CASTLTARNSYEQYF
TGTGCCAGCACGCTGACAGCGCGGAACTCCTACGAGCAGTACTTC
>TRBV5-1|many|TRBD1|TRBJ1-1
CASSLDGTVNTEAFF
TGCGCCAGCAGCTTGGATGGGACAGTGAACACTGAAGCTTTCTTT
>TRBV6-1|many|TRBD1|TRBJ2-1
CASRLGGTGSDEQFF
TGTGCCAGCAGATTGGGGGGGACAGGGTCCGATGAGCAGTTCTTC
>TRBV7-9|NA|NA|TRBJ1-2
CASSLGSGAYGYTF
TGTGCCAGCAGCTTAGGCAGTGGTGCCTATGGCTACACCTTC
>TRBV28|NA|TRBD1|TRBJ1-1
CASSHDRDAFF
TGTGCCAGCAGCCATGACAGGGATGCTTTCTTT
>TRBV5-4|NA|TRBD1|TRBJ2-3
CASSPPGQEPTDTQYF
TGTGCCAGCAGCCCCCCTGGACAGGAACCCACAGATACGCAGTATTTT
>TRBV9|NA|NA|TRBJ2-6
CASSTPGRIYSGANVLTF
TGTGCCAGCAGCACTCCGGGACGGATATACTCTGGGGCCAACGTCCTGACTTTC
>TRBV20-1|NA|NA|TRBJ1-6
CSARDPRGNNSPLHF
TGCAGTGCTAGAGATCCCAGGGGAAATAATTCACCCCTCCACTTT
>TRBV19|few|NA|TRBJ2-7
CARIDRSSYEQYF
TGTGCCAGAATTGACAGGAGCTCCTACGAGCAGTACTTC
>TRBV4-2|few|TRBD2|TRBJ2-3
CASSQLAGEVTDTQYF
TGTGCCAGCAGCCAACTAGCGGGAGAGGTAACAGATACGCAGTATTTT
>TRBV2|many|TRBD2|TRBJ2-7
CASRVSTSGRPESYEQYF
TGTGCCAGCAGGGTTAGTACTAGCGGAAGACCTGAAAGTTACGAGCAGTACTTC
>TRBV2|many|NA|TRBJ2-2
CASSERQGGTGELFF
TGTGCCAGCAGTGAAAGGCAGGGAGGCACCGGGGAGCTGTTTTTT
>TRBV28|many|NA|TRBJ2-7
CASSLTGIPSYF
TGTGCCAGCAGTTTGACAGGAATACCTTCGTACTTC
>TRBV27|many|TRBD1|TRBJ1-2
CASSTGQTIYGYTF
TGTGCCAGCAGCACGGGACAGACAATCTATGGCTACACCTTC
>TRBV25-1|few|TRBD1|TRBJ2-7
CASSELTGAIYEQYF
TGTGCCAGCAGTGAATTGACAGGGGCCATATACGAGCAGTACTTC
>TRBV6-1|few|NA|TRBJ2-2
CASRDTGFRGELFF
TGTGCCAGCAGAGACACGGGGTTTCGCGGGGAGCTGTTTTTT
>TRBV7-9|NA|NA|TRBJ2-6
CASTPIGAGANVLTF
TGTGCCAGCACCCCGATCGGGGCTGGGGCCAACGTCCTGACTTTC
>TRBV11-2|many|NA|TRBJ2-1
CASSLTRNYNEQFF
TGTGCCAGCAGCCTGACAAGAAACTACAATGAGCAGTTCTTC
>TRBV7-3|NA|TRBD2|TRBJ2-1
CASSLRGRASPNEQFF
TGTGCCAGCAGCTTACGGGGGAGGGCCTCTCCAAATGAGCAGTTCTTC
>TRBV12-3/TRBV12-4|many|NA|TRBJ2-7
CASSLLGVSSEQYF
TGTGCCAGCAGTTTACTAGGGGTTAGCTCCGAGCAGTACTTC
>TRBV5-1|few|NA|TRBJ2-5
CASSSFTSPGETQYF
TGCGCCAGCAGCTCTTTCACCAGCCCGGGAGAGACCCAGTACTTC
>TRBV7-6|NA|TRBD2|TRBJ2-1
CASSLDRLAGGAYNEQFF
TGTGCCAGCAGCTTAGACAGGCTAGCGGGAGGGGCCTACAATGAGCAGTTCTTC
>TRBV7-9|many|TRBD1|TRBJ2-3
CASTRQGADTQYF
TGTGCCAGCACCAGACAGGGGGCAGATACGCAGTATTTT
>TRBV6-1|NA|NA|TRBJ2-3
CASSRQRADDTDTQYF
TGTGCCAGCAGCCGCCAGCGGGCGGACGACACAGATACGCAGTATTTT
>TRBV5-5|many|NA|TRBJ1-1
CASSLGTAGPEAFF
TGTGCCAGCAGCCTAGGGACGGCCGGCCCTGAAGCTTTCTTT
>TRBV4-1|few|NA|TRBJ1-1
CASSQDRAGRNTEAFF
TGCGCCAGCAGCCAAGATAGGGCGGGGCGTAACACTGAAGCTTTCTTT
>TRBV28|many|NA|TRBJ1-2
CASSFISYGYTF
TGTGCCAGCAGTTTCATTTCCTATGGCTACACCTTC
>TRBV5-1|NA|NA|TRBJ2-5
CASSLEQIQETQYF
TGCGCCAGCAGCTTGGAACAGATCCAAGAGACCCAGTACTTC
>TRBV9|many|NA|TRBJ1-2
CASSLRTDANYGYTF
TGTGCCAGCAGCCTACGGACGGACGCTAACTATGGCTACACCTTC
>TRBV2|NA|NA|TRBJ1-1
CASSILGILGDTEAFF
TGTGCCAGCAGCATTCTGGGGATCCTGGGGGACACTGAAGCTTTCTTT
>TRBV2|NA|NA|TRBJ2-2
CASSKSDTGELFF
TGTGCCAGCAGTAAAAGCGACACCGGGGAGCTGTTTTTT
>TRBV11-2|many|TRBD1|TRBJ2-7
CASSLTDRAYEQYF
TGTGCCAGCAGCTTAACAGACAGGGCCTACGAGCAGTACTTC
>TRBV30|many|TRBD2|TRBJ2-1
CAWSGAGGPYEQFF
TGTGCCTGGAGTGGAGCGGGAGGGCCGTATGAGCAGTTCTTC
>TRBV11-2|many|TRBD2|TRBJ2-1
CASSQGGDEQFF
TGTGCCAGCAGCCAGGGAGGGGATGAGCAGTTCTTC
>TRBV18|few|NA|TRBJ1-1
CASSPRAGLNTEAFF
TGTGCCAGCTCACCTAGGGCAGGCTTGAACACTGAAGCTTTCTTT
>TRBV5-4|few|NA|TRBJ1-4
CASSLEENEKLFF
TGTGCCAGCAGCTTAGAGGAAAATGAAAAACTGTTTTTT
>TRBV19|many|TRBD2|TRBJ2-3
CASRESSGRDTQYF
TGTGCCAGCCGGGAGTCTAGCGGGAGAGATACGCAGTATTTT
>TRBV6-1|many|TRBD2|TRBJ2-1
CASSPGLAGGVEQFF
TGTGCCAGCAGTCCGGGACTAGCGGGAGGTGTTGAGCAGTTCTTC
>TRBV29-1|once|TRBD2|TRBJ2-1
CSVEGWASGLGSSYNEQFF
TGCAGCGTTGAAGGATGGGCTAGCGGGCTAGGAAGCTCCTACAATGAGCAGTTCTTC
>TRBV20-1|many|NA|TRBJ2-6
CSARGSGANVLTF
TGCAGTGCTAGAGGGTCTGGGGCCAACGTCCTGACTTTC
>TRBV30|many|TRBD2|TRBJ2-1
CAWSVVAGDVSYNEQFF
TGTGCCTGGAGTGTGGTAGCGGGAGATGTCTCCTACAATGAGCAGTTCTTC
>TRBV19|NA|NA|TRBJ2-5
CASSWQLQETQYF
TGTGCCAGTAGTTGGCAGCTTCAAGAGACCCAGTACTTC
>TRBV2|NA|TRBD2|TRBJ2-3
CASRAHLLAGGAGTDTQYF
TGTGCCAGCAGAGCCCACCTACTCGCGGGAGGGGCAGGCACAGATACGCAGTATTTT
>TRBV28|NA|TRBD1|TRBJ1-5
CASSLDRVNQPQHF
TGTGCCAGCAGTCTAGACAGGGTTAATCAGCCCCAGCATTTT
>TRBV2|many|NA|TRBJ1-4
CASSELGQGANEKLFF
TGTGCCAGCAGTGAATTGGGCCAGGGAGCTAATGAAAAACTGTTTTTT
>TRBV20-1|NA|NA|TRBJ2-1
CSARDPSGKSSYNEQFF
TGCAGTGCTAGAGATCCTTCCGGGAAGAGCTCCTACAATGAGCAGTTCTTC
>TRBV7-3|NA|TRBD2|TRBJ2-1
CASSSRLAGEEQFF
TGTGCCAGCAGTTCCAGACTAGCGGGAGAAGAGCAGTTCTTC
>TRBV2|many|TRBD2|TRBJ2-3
CARGTSGKSTDTQYF
TGTGCCAGAGGGACTAGCGGGAAATCAACAGATACGCAGTATTTT
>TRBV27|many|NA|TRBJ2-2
CASSFGLATGELFF
TGTGCCAGCAGTTTCGGGTTAGCTACCGGGGAGCTGTTTTTT
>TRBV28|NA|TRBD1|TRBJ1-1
CASGETGALNTEAFF
TGTGCCAGCGGAGAGACAGGGGCTTTGAACACTGAAGCTTTCTTT